This T cell receptor (beta chain) was obtained from a study of regulatory T cells in long-lasting Graves disease. Arm-PCR with iRepertoire HTBI primers amplified the CDR3 regions for these TCR beta libraries. TCRdb re-derived calls from the multiplex PCR reads in MiXCR, one entry per CDR3 protein. The table includes about 400,000 distinct CDR3 sequences, roughly 16% detected once. This clonotype appeared a single time. Its specificity is unknown. The study's findings and limits: Possibly, too few samples lowered accuracy.

Time point given: newly diagnosed GD, antithyroid drugs for less than 3 months. PBMCs provided the RNA from which the TCR library was made. With EDTA tubes as the receptacles, approximately 8.2 milliliters of peripheral blood were drawn. The receptor comes from a female donor with Graves disease. This sample comprised peripheral blood mononuclear cells (PBMCs), obtained at new diagnosis, from a patient treated with antithyroid drugs.

CDR3 region: CASSPGQRRETEAFF. The CDR3, as DNA: TGTGCCAGCTCACCGGGACAGAGACGTGAAACTGAAGCTTTCTTT. This rearrangement joins TRBV18 to TRBJ1-1, with 7 bases that match TRBD1. With V trimmed by 3 bases and J by 5 bases, 9 bases remained unmatched. CDR1 is KGHSH, CDR2 LQKENI, per germline. The CDR3 loop spans 15 amino acids.